This T cell receptor beta chain was observed in a study of response to subunit inactivated influenza vaccine. Study-wide findings and caveats: It was suggested by the authors that few new T cells are recruited by each seasonal influenza vaccination.

TCRdb analysed the RT-PCR reads with MiXCR anew, one entry per CDR3 protein. Among hundreds of thousands of distinct CDR3 sequences listed, 10% to 15% were seen once. Losses at the gene ends were 6 bases for V and 0 bases for J; bases not matched to a gene: 5. Germline V gene data show CDR1 as MNHNS and CDR2 as SASEGT. This CDR3 is built from 15 residues. This clonotype was counted only a few times. Its antigen is not identified. The receptor was derived from a man aged 45 to 65 who received an inactivated influenza vaccine. The source material was PBMCs from blood, sampled on the day of vaccination. This chain joins TRBV6-1 and TRBJ1-2, with 9 positions matching TRBD1. The CDR3 is CASRDTGGSNYGYTF. CDR3 DNA: TGTGCCAGCAGAGATACAGGGGGCTCTAACTATGGCTACACCTTC.